A selection of T cell receptor beta chains follows, all from one sample in a study of beta chain features in type 1 diabetes. The table came from immunoSEQ multiplex PCR; TCRdb's copy has only in-frame clones and leaves some out. The repertoire includes hundreds of thousands of clones, 15% to 20% of them detected once, and around 0.02% sits in the top ten. Sample: naive CD4+ T cells from blood. These receptors were collected from a woman younger than 30 in good health. Each CDR3 is given with its conserved first and last residue. The D gene is left open where the match is weak. Clone size is not always given. Where it is, it says once, few, many or a class for expanded clones.

19,TRBV27,few,TRBJ2-2,TRBD2,CASSLLGLAGGPNTGELFF,TGTGCCAGCAGTTTATTAGGACTAGCGGGAGGGCCCAACACCGGGGAGCTGTTTTTT
11,TRBV10-3,few,TRBJ2-7,.,CAISGSYEQYF,TGTGCCATCAGCGGGTCCTACGAGCAGTACTTC
17,TRBV12-5,.,TRBJ2-1,.,CASGLGIGASSYNEQFF,TGTGCTAGTGGTTTAGGTATTGGGGCCAGCTCCTACAATGAGCAGTTCTTC
15,TRBV5-1,.,TRBJ2-7,.,CASSFQHPSDYEQYF,TGCGCCAGCAGCTTTCAACACCCTAGTGACTACGAGCAGTACTTC
17,TRBV15,few,TRBJ2-3,.,CATSRDKRTTSTDTQYF,TGTGCCACCAGCAGAGATAAAAGGACAACTAGCACAGATACGCAGTATTTT
14,TRBV6-5,.,TRBJ1-4,.,CASSYRGTNEKLFF,TGTGCCAGCAGTTACCGGGGGACTAATGAAAAACTGTTTTTT
14,TRBV28,few,TRBJ2-1,.,CASSLRGGSGEQFF,TGTGCCAGCAGTTTACGAGGGGGGAGTGGTGAGCAGTTCTTC
14,TRBV9,.,TRBJ2-7,.,CASSESSGLYEQYF,TGTGCCAGCAGCGAGTCTAGTGGGCTGTACGAGCAGTACTTC
14,TRBV9,.,TRBJ2-2,TRBD2,CASRAGSNTGELFF,TGTGCCAGCAGAGCGGGATCGAACACCGGGGAGCTGTTTTTT
16,TRBV6-6,few,TRBJ2-3,TRBD2,CASSYPRAGGPDTQYF,TGTGCCAGCAGTTACCCCAGGGCGGGAGGGCCGGATACGCAGTATTTT
12,TRBV19,few,TRBJ1-2,.,CASSPTGRVYTF,TGTGCCAGTAGTCCGACAGGCCGCGTCTACACCTTC
11,TRBV20-1,.,TRBJ2-5,.,CSAKNGETQYF,TGCAGTGCCAAAAACGGGGAGACCCAGTACTTC
16,TRBV5-4,few,TRBJ2-1,.,CASSQSRSVTYNEQFF,TGTGCCAGCAGCCAATCAAGGTCTGTCACCTACAATGAGCAGTTCTTC
15,TRBV7-2,.,TRBJ1-1,.,CASSLGLKRNTEAFF,TGTGCCAGCAGCTTAGGCCTAAAGAGGAACACTGAAGCTTTCTTT
18,TRBV7-9,few,TRBJ2-1,.,CASSSLAGRGRSYNEQFF,TGTGCCAGCAGCTCACTAGCCGGGCGCGGGCGCTCCTACAATGAGCAGTTCTTC
15,TRBV19,few,TRBJ2-2,TRBD2,CASSIVAGGTGELFF,TGTGCCAGTAGTATCGTAGCGGGAGGCACCGGGGAGCTGTTTTTT
15,TRBV6-1,.,TRBJ1-5,.,CASSPGRTSNQPQHF,TGTGCCAGCAGCCCCGGACGGACCTCCAATCAGCCCCAGCATTTT
15,TRBV7-9,few,TRBJ2-2,TRBD2,CASSLTSGSSGELFF,TGTGCCAGCAGCTTGACTAGCGGGAGTAGCGGGGAGCTGTTTTTT
17,TRBV7-9,.,TRBJ2-3,TRBD2,CASSLAPAGVPTRRQYF,TGTGCCAGCAGCTTAGCGCCAGCGGGAGTGCCAACGAGGAGGCAGTATTTT
15,TRBV6-1,.,TRBJ1-5,.,CASSERWAIQGPQHF,TGTGCCAGCAGTGAAAGGTGGGCCATCCAAGGGCCCCAGCATTTT
14,TRBV29-1,.,TRBJ1-1,.,CSVAFRLLNTEAFF,TGCAGCGTTGCGTTCCGCTTATTGAACACTGAAGCTTTCTTT
14,TRBV28,.,TRBJ2-1,.,CASSLWGGLNEQFF,TGTGCCAGCAGTTTATGGGGGGGCCTCAATGAGCAGTTCTTC
15,TRBV27,few,TRBJ2-2,TRBD2,CASKTWAGGTGELFF,TGTGCCAGCAAGACGTGGGCGGGAGGGACCGGGGAGCTGTTTTTT
13,TRBV19,few,TRBJ2-7,TRBD2,CASMGLAGVEQYF,TGTGCCAGTATGGGACTAGCGGGAGTCGAGCAGTACTTC
13,TRBV18,few,TRBJ1-1,.,CASSSTLEVEAFF,TGTGCCAGCTCATCGACACTGGAAGTTGAAGCTTTCTTT
15,TRBV28,.,TRBJ1-5,.,CASGKEGLRGQPQHF,TGTGCCAGCGGCAAGGAGGGGCTAAGGGGTCAGCCCCAGCATTTT
11,TRBV20-1,.,TRBJ2-1,.,CSASPPNEQFF,TGCAGTGCTAGTCCCCCCAATGAGCAGTTCTTC
17,TRBV28,.,TRBJ1-1,TRBD1,CASSFFGTGLVNTEAFF,TGTGCCAGCAGTTTCTTTGGGACAGGGTTGGTGAACACTGAAGCTTTCTTT
12,TRBV7-2,.,TRBJ2-5,.,CASSLNKETQYF,TGTGCCAGCAGCTTAAACAAGGAGACCCAGTACTTC
14,TRBV27,.,TRBJ1-5,.,CASSLKYSNQPQHF,TGTGCCAGCAGTTTAAAGTATAGCAATCAGCCCCAGCATTTT
15,TRBV5-1,.,TRBJ2-7,TRBD2,CASSSGLAVYYEQYF,TGCGCCAGCAGCTCCGGACTAGCGGTATACTACGAGCAGTACTTC
16,TRBV4-2,.,TRBJ2-5,.,CASSRFIGSYGETQYF,TGTGCCAGCAGCCGATTCATAGGCTCCTACGGGGAGACCCAGTACTTC
13,TRBV7-8,few,TRBJ1-2,TRBD1,CASSTRTGGGYTF,TGTGCCAGCAGCACCCGGACAGGCGGTGGCTACACCTTC
14,TRBV18,few,TRBJ1-1,.,CASSLGRQNTEAFF,TGTGCCAGCTCACTTGGACGGCAGAACACTGAAGCTTTCTTT
14,TRBV7-2,few,TRBJ2-5,TRBD2,CASTRGGVLETQYF,TGTGCCAGTACGCGGGGAGGGGTTTTAGAGACCCAGTACTTC
15,TRBV6-1,.,TRBJ2-1,.,CASRLPDLSYNEQFF,TGTGCCAGCAGGCTTCCGGACCTCTCCTACAATGAGCAGTTCTTC
14,TRBV6-6,.,TRBJ1-4,.,CASSATGYNEKLFF,TGTGCCAGCAGTGCGACAGGCTACAATGAAAAACTGTTTTTT
12,TRBV7-9,.,TRBJ2-7,.,CASSLEPGGQYF,TGTGCCAGCAGCTTAGAACCGGGGGGCCAGTACTTC
16,TRBV7-9,few,TRBJ2-4,TRBD1,CASSLALRDSKNIQYF,TGTGCCAGCAGCTTAGCCTTAAGGGACAGCAAAAACATTCAGTACTTC
15,TRBV7-6,.,TRBJ2-3,TRBD1,CASSSGQGWTDTQYF,TGTGCCAGCAGCAGCGGACAGGGATGGACAGATACGCAGTATTTT
15,TRBV9,.,TRBJ2-3,TRBD2,CASSQGLAGPDTQYF,TGTGCCAGCAGCCAGGGACTAGCGGGACCAGATACGCAGTATTTT
16,TRBV4-3,few,TRBJ2-2,TRBD2,CASSHLAGGHTGELFF,TGCGCCAGCAGCCACCTAGCGGGAGGACACACCGGGGAGCTGTTTTTT
17,TRBV27,.,TRBJ2-3,TRBD2,CASSYRGGAGVADTQYF,TGTGCCAGCAGTTACCGCGGGGGAGCGGGAGTGGCAGATACGCAGTATTTT
13,TRBV27,few,TRBJ1-1,.,CASSLMVNTEAFF,TGTGCCAGCAGTTTAATGGTGAACACTGAAGCTTTCTTT
14,TRBV27,few,TRBJ2-1,.,CASSLRTGYNEQFF,TGTGCCAGCAGTTTGAGAACAGGATACAATGAGCAGTTCTTC
19,TRBV23-1,many,TRBJ2-1,TRBD2,CASSQSVPELAGFYNEQFF,TGCGCCAGCAGTCAATCGGTCCCAGAACTAGCGGGTTTCTACAATGAGCAGTTCTTC
13,TRBV11-2,few,TRBJ2-5,.,CASSLDMEETQYF,TGTGCCAGCAGCTTAGACATGGAAGAGACCCAGTACTTC
14,TRBV7-9,few,TRBJ2-7,.,CASSLGQGTYEQYF,TGTGCCAGCAGCTTAGGGCAGGGAACCTACGAGCAGTACTTC
15,TRBV6-5,.,TRBJ2-5,TRBD1,CASSYSNRGWETQYF,TGTGCCAGCAGTTACTCGAACAGGGGCTGGGAGACCCAGTACTTC
14,TRBV6-6,.,TRBJ1-4,.,CASDPEFRSEKLFF,TGTGCCAGCGACCCAGAATTTCGTAGTGAAAAACTGTTTTTT
14,TRBV9,few,TRBJ2-1,TRBD2,CASSASGSNNEQFF,TGTGCCAGCAGCGCTAGCGGGTCCAACAATGAGCAGTTCTTC
16,TRBV6-6,.,TRBJ2-7,.,CASSYPRGKYPYEQYF,TGTGCCAGCAGTTACCCGAGGGGGAAGTACCCCTACGAGCAGTACTTC
16,TRBV7-2,few,TRBJ2-3,.,CASSLGVRRRIDTQYF,TGTGCCAGCAGCTTAGGAGTACGACGGCGCATAGATACGCAGTATTTT
15,TRBV6-6,few,TRBJ2-1,TRBD2,CASSYGRESRNEQFF,TGTGCCAGCAGCTATGGGCGGGAGTCTAGGAATGAGCAGTTCTTC
18,TRBV21-1,few,TRBJ1-5,.,CASSKEASGQGAIQPQHF,TGTGCCAGCAGCAAAGAGGCATCGGGACAGGGGGCAATTCAGCCCCAGCATTTT
14,TRBV18,few,TRBJ1-3,.,CASSPTETGNTIYF,TGTGCCAGCTCTCCGACGGAGACTGGAAACACCATATATTTT